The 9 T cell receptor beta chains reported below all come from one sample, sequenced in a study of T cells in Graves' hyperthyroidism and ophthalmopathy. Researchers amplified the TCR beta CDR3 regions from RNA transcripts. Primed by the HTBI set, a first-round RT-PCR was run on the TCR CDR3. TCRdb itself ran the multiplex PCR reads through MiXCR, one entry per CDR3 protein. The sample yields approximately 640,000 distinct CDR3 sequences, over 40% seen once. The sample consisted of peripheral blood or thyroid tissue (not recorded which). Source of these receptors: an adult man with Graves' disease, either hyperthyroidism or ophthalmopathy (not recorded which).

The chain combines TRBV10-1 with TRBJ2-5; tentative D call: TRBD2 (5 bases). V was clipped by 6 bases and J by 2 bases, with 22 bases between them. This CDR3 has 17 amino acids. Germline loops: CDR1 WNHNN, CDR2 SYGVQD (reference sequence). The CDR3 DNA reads TGCGCCAGCAGCCGCCTACCAGAGGGCAGGCGACAAGAGACCCAGTACTTC. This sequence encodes CASSRLPEGRRQETQYF.

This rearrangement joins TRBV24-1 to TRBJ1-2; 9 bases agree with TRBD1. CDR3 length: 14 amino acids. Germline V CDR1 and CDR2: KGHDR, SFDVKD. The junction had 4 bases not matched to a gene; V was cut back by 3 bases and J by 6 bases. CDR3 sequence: CATSDPDRGDGYTF. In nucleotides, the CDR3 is TGTGCCACCAGTGATCCAGACAGGGGGGATGGCTACACCTTC.

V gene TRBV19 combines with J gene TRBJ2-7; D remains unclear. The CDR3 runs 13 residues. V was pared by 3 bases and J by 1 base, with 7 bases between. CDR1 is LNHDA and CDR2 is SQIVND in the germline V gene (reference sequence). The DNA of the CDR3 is TGTGCCAGTAGTATGCAGCCATCCTACGAGCAGTACTTC. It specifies CASSMQPSYEQYF.

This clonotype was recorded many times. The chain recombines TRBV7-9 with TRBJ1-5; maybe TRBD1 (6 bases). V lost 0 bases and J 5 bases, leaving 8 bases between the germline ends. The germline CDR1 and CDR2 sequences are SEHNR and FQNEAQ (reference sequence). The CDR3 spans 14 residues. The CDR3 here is CASSLAGADQPQHF. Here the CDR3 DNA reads TGTGCCAGCAGCTTAGCGGGGGCGGATCAGCCCCAGCATTTT.

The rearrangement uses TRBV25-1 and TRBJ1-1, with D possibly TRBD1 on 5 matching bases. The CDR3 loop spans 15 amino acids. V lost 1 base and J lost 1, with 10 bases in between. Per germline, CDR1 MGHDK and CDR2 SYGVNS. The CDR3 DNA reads TGTGCCAGCAGTGAATGGGGCCAGCAGAACACTGAAGCTTTCTTT. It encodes CASSEWGQQNTEAFF. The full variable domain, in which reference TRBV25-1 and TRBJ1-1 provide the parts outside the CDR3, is EADIYQTPRYLVIGTGKKITLECSQTMGHDKMYWYQQDPGMELHLIHYSYGVNSTEKGDLSSESTVSRIRTEHFPLTLESARPSHTSQYLCASSEWGQQNTEAFFGQGTRLTVV.

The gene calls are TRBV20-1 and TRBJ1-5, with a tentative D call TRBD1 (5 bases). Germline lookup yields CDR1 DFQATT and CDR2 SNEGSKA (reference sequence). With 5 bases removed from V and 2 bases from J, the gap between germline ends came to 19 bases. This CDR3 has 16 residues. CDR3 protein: CSAGSPGTAGNQPQHF. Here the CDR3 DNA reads TGCAGTGCTGGATCCCCCGGGACGGCCGGCAATCAGCCCCAGCATTTT.

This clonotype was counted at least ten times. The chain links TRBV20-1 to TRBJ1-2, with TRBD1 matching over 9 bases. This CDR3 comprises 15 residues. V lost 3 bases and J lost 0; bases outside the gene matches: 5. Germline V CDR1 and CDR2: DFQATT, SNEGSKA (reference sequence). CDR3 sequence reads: CSASPRDRANYGYTF. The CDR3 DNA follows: TGCAGTGCTAGTCCCCGGGACAGGGCTAACTATGGCTACACCTTC.

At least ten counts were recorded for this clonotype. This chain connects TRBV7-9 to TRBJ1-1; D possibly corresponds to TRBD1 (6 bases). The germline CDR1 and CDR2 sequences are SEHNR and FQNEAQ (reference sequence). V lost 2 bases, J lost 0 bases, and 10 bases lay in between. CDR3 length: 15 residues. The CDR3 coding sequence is TGTGCCAGCAGCTTAAGTGGACAGATGAACACTGAAGCTTTCTTT. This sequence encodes CASSLSGQMNTEAFF.

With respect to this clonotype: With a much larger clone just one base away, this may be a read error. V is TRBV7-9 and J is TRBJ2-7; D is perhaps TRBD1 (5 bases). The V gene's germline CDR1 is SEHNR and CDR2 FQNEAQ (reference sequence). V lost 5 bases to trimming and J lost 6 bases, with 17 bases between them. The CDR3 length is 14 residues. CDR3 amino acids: CASSNRSLGFEQYF. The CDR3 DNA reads TGTGCCAGCAGCAACAGGAGTCTGGGCTTCGAGCAGTACTTC.